The T cell receptor beta chain under discussion was sequenced for a study of T cell changes during pregnancy in multiple sclerosis. This table comes from immunoSEQ multiplex PCR, and its TCRdb copy is limited to in-frame clones, with some not included. The sample carries 55,000 to 80,000 clones, roughly 90% recorded once. V lost 4 bases and J 4 bases, leaving 16 bases between the germline ends. This CDR3 is built from 15 residues. The germline V gene encodes CDR1 SGHTA and CDR2 FQGNSA. The chain recombines TRBV7-2 with TRBJ1-1; D is perhaps TRBD1 (5 bases). The sequencing here drew on peripheral blood, taken after pregnancy. The source is a female donor in good health, enrolled as a control in a pregnancy study. The CDR3 reads CASSSKTGGSTEAFF. The DNA of the CDR3 is TGTGCCAGCAGCTCCAAAACGGGGGGTTCCACTGAAGCTTTCTTT.